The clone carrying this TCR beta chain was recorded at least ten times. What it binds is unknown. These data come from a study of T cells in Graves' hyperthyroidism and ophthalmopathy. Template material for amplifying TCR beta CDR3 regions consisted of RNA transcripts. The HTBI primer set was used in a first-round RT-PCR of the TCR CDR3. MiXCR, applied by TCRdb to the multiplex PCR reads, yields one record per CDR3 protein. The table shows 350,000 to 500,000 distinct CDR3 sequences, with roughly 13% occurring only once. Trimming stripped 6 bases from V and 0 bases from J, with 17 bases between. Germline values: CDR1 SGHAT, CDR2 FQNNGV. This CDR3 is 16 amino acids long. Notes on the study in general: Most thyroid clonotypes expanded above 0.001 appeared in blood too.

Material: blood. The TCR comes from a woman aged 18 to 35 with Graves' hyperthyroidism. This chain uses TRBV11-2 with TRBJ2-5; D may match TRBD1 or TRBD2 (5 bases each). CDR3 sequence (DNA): TGTGCCAGCAGTGGGTTGAGGGGTGGGTACCAAGAGACCCAGTACTTC. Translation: CASSGLRGGYQETQYF.